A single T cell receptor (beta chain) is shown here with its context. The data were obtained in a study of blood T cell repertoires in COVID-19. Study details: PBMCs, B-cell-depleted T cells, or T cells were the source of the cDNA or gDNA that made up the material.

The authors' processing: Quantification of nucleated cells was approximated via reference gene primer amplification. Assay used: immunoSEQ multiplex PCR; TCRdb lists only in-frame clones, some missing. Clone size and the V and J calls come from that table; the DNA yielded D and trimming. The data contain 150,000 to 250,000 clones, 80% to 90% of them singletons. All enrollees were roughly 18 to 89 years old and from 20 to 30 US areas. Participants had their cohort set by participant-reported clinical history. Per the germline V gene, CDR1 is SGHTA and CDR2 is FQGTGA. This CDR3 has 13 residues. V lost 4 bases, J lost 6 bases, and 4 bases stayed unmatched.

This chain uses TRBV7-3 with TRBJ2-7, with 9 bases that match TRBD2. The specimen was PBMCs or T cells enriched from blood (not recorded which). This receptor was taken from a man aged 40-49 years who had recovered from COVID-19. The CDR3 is CASSSQAGGEQYV. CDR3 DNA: TGTGCCAGCAGCTCCCAAGCGGGGGGCGAGCAGTACGTC.